The 29 T cell receptor beta chains given below trace back to one sample, sequenced in a study of T cells after yellow fever vaccination. TCRdb ran MiXCR on the 5' RACE reads and lists one entry per CDR3 protein. The table shows 200,000 to 300,000 distinct CDR3 sequences, with less than 8.5% occurring only once. The source was CD4+ T cells sorted from PBMCs, collected 15 days after the yellow fever booster vaccination. These receptors originate from a man aged 25 to 45 who received the YFV17D yellow fever vaccine.

This clonotype was observed a handful of times. The chain couples TRBV7-2 to TRBJ2-2; D not certain. Germline V gene lookup returns CDR1 SGHTA and CDR2 FQGNSA. V was cut by 5 bases and J by 5 bases, with 9 bases left in between. This CDR3 is 13 amino acids long. DNA for the CDR3: TGTGCCAGCAGCGCCACTATGACCGGGGAGCTGTTTTTT. This encodes CASSATMTGELFF.

This clonotype was detected many times. The chain links TRBV7-2 to TRBJ2-2; D not resolved. The CDR3 sequence is 14 residues long. Germline-derived CDR1 and CDR2 are SGHTA and FQGNSA. The ends were cut back, 1 base at V and 7 bases at J, with 10 bases in the middle. CDR3 residues: CASSLVSGGGELFF. CDR3 sequence (DNA): TGTGCCAGCAGCTTAGTTTCGGGTGGCGGGGAGCTGTTTTTT.

The chain is built from TRBV4-3 and TRBJ2-1, with 9 positions matching TRBD2. Germline loops: CDR1 LGHNA, CDR2 YSLEER. The J segment lost 0 bases and the V segment lost 1 base, leaving 25 bases of the junction unmatched. The CDR3 loop spans 24 amino acids. CDR3 nucleotides: TGCGCCAGCAGCCAAGTTGGCAGCGCACTGACCGGGACTAGCTCCGAAAGCTCCTACAATGAGCAGTTCTTC. Amino acid sequence: CASSQVGSALTGTSSESSYNEQFF.

The genes are TRBV19 and TRBJ2-1, with TRBD1 identical over 9 bases. This CDR3 is built from 13 residues. The J segment lost 12 bases and the V segment lost 5 bases, leaving 8 bases of the junction unmatched. Germline lookup yields CDR1 LNHDA and CDR2 SQIVND (reference sequence). CDR3 residues: CASSSSTGGLQFF. As DNA, the CDR3 is TGTGCCAGTAGTTCCTCGACAGGGGGGTTGCAGTTCTTC.

In its sample, this clonotype was seen many times. The chain carries TRBV12-3 or TRBV12-4 and TRBJ2-7; possibly TRBD2 for D (6 bases). CDR3 size: 14 residues. Trimming left V 6 bases short and J 1 base short, with 13 bases between. The CDR3 coding sequence is TGTGCCAGCAGCTCGGGACTCCCGTCCTACGAGCAGTACTTC. It is translated as CASSSGLPSYEQYF.

This clonotype was observed a handful of times. The chain combines TRBV30 with TRBJ2-1; TRBD2 aligns across 10 bases. The CDR3 contains 13 residues. Per the germline V gene, CDR1 is GTSNPN and CDR2 is SVGIG (reference sequence). V shed 4 bases, J shed 7 bases, and the junction held 4 bases outside the gene matches. In nucleotides, the CDR3 is TGTGCCTGGACTAGCGGGAGCAGTAATGAGCAGTTCTTC. This sequence encodes CAWTSGSSNEQFF.

This clonotype was detected a few times. The chain recombines TRBV12-3 or TRBV12-4 with TRBJ2-5; no clear D. CDR3 length: 13 residues. V dropped 6 bases and J dropped 2 bases, with 10 bases sitting between them. The CDR3 sequence is CASRPLGQETQYF. CDR3 sequence (DNA): TGTGCCAGCAGACCTTTAGGGCAAGAGACCCAGTACTTC.

This clonotype was seen many times. The chain employs TRBV20-1 and TRBJ2-1; D is ambiguous. Germline values: CDR1 DFQATT, CDR2 SNEGSKA (reference sequence). The CDR3 extends over 12 amino acids. V was cut by 3 bases and J by 1 base, with 4 bases left in between. The CDR3 DNA reads TGCAGTGCTAGCGGATCCTACAATGAGCAGTTCTTC. Amino acids: CSASGSYNEQFF.

Ten or more counts support this clonotype. The gene calls are TRBV18 and TRBJ2-1; tentative D call: TRBD2 (5 bases). Trimming cost V 0 bases and J 5 bases, with 11 bases left between them. The CDR3 has 15 amino acids. CDR1 is KGHSH, CDR2 LQKENI, per germline. The CDR3 spells CASSPPAPRDNEQFF. The CDR3 DNA follows: TGTGCCAGCTCACCACCCGCGCCGAGGGACAATGAGCAGTTCTTC.

The J gene is TRBJ2-7, the V gene TRBV7-9; maybe TRBD2 (6 bases). This CDR3 spans 14 amino acids. V dropped 2 bases and J dropped 6 bases, with 14 bases sitting between them. Per germline, CDR1 SEHNR and CDR2 FQNEAQ (reference sequence). The CDR3 DNA follows: TGTGCCAGCAGCTTACGCGGGACGGGCCTCGAGCAGTACTTC. Translating it yields CASSLRGTGLEQYF. The full variable domain, its missing parts supplied by reference TRBV7-9 and TRBJ2-7, is DTGVSQNPRHKITKRGQNVTFRCDPISEHNRLYWYRQTLGQGPEFLTYFQNEAQLEKSRLLSDRFSAERPKGSFSTLEIQRTEQGDSAMYLCASSLRGTGLEQYFGPGTRLTVT.

The gene calls are TRBV18 and TRBJ1-2, with 9 bases identical to TRBD1. V lost 3 bases, J lost 6 bases, and 8 bases stayed unmatched. This CDR3 region has 15 residues. Germline CDR1 reads KGHSH; CDR2 reads LQKENI. The CDR3 region has the DNA TGTGCCAGCTCACCTAGCACAGGGGGCCGGAATGGCTACACCTTC. Translated: CASSPSTGGRNGYTF. Combining the CDR3 with reference TRBV18 and TRBJ1-2 gives the whole variable domain NAGVMQNPRHLVRRRGQEARLRCSPMKGHSHVYWYRQLPEEGLKFMVYLQKENIIDESGMPKERFSAEFPKEGPSILRIQQVVRGDSAAYFCASSPSTGGRNGYTFGSGTRLTVV.

This clonotype was seen only a few times. This sequence joins TRBV5-4 and TRBJ2-1; D gene unclear. V was trimmed by 1 base and J by 3 bases, leaving 5 bases between them. The length of the CDR3 is 13 residues. Germline CDR1 and CDR2: SGHNT and YYREEE (reference sequence). The CDR3 DNA is TGTGCCAGCAGCTTGCCGCACTACAATGAGCAGTTCTTC. Residues: CASSLPHYNEQFF. Complete variable domain (other parts from reference TRBV5-4 and TRBJ2-1): ETGVTQSPTHLIKTRGQQVTLRCSSQSGHNTVSWYQQALGQGPQFIFQYYREEENGRGNFPPRFSGLQFPNYSSELNVNALELDDSALYLCASSLPHYNEQFFGPGTRLTVL.

This clonotype showed up just a few times. CDR3 in amino acids: CASSPLGEAFF. The CDR3 DNA reads as TGTGCCAGCAGCCCACTGGGTGAAGCTTTCTTT. The chain employs TRBV28 and TRBJ1-1; D gene unclear. The CDR3 has 11 amino acids. Germline V gene lookup returns CDR1 MDHEN and CDR2 SYDVKM. V was shortened by 6 bases and J by 7 bases, with 9 bases between the two germline ends.

The V call is TRBV5-1, the J call TRBJ2-5; D ambiguous. Germline V gene data show CDR1 as SGHRS and CDR2 as YFSETQ. The CDR3 is made up of 13 amino acids. Trimming removed 6 bases from V and 1 base from J, with 10 bases in between. CDR3 residues: CASTQNRQETQYF. The CDR3 DNA sequence: TGCGCCAGCACCCAAAACCGCCAAGAGACCCAGTACTTC.

This clonotype was counted at least ten times. The gene calls are TRBV28 and TRBJ2-3, with 7 bases aligning to TRBD2. Germline V gene data show CDR1 as MDHEN and CDR2 as SYDVKM. The CDR3 covers 15 residues. V was clipped by 4 bases and J by 1 base; unmatched bases: 5. The CDR3 loop is CASSSGGAGTDTQYF. CDR3 sequence (DNA): TGTGCCAGCAGTTCGGGGGGAGCTGGCACAGATACGCAGTATTTT. Variable domain in full (rest from reference TRBV28 and TRBJ2-3): DVKVTQSSRYLVKRTGEKVFLECVQDMDHENMFWYRQDPGLGLRLIYFSYDVKMKEKGDIPEGYSVSREKKERFSLILESASTNQTSMYLCASSSGGAGTDTQYFGPGTRLTVL.

The V call is TRBV20-1, the J call TRBJ2-1; D uncertain. V lost 1 base and J lost 6, with 13 bases in between. The germline gives CDR1 DFQATT, CDR2 SNEGSKA (reference sequence). The CDR3 length is 14 residues. The CDR3 coding sequence is TGCAGTGCTAGAGTGGCGAGAACGGGCAATGAGCAGTTCTTC. It encodes CSARVARTGNEQFF.

This clonotype has more than one count but fewer than ten. The genes are TRBV6-2 or TRBV6-3 and TRBJ2-2; 7 bases agree with TRBD2. The germline CDR1 and CDR2 sequences are MNHEY and SVGEGT. This CDR3 region has 14 residues. The V and J ends lost 8 bases and 5 bases, in that order; junction bases with no gene match: 8. The CDR3 reads CASRRLASTGELFF. CDR3 sequence (DNA): TGTGCCAGCCGACGACTAGCTAGTACCGGGGAGCTGTTTTTT.

In its sample, this clonotype was seen a few times. The chain links TRBV30 to TRBJ1-2; perhaps TRBD1 as D (6 bases). Germline V gene sequence: CDR1 GTSNPN, CDR2 SVGIG (reference sequence). V gave up 6 bases and J gave up 4 bases, with 12 bases separating them. This CDR3 has 12 amino acids. DNA for the CDR3: TGTGCCTGCCCGGACAGCCTCTATGGCTACACCTTC. Translating gives CACPDSLYGYTF.

This clonotype was found a few times. The chain recombines TRBV5-6 with TRBJ2-3; 10 bases match TRBD1. Germline assignment: CDR1 SGHDT and CDR2 YYEEEE. With 2 bases clipped from V and 4 bases from J, the junction kept 4 bases outside the gene matches. The CDR3 loop spans 15 amino acids. CDR3 amino acids: CASSLLGQGADTQYF. In DNA, the CDR3 is TGTGCCAGCAGCTTACTAGGACAGGGGGCAGATACGCAGTATTTT.

This clonotype was counted many times. V usage is TRBV29-1 and J usage is TRBJ2-7; 9 bases match TRBD1. The V segment lost 7 bases and the J segment 3 bases; nucleotides outside the gene matches: 10. The CDR3 is 14 amino acids. Germline V lookup: CDR1 SQVTM, CDR2 ANQGSEA. The DNA of the CDR3 is TGCAGCGCCACGCCCGGACAGGGGTTCTACGAGCAGTACTTC. Translating gives CSATPGQGFYEQYF.

The table lists this clonotype with a few counts. The chain has TRBV5-1 and TRBJ2-7; 12 bases are shared with TRBD1. The CDR3 sequence is 16 residues long. Germline assignment: CDR1 SGHRS and CDR2 YFSETQ. J gave up 7 bases and V 2 bases, and 10 bases lay outside the gene matches. CDR3 sequence: CASSLTSGTGGREQYF. The CDR3 region has the DNA TGCGCCAGCAGCTTAACGTCCGGGACAGGGGGCCGTGAGCAGTACTTC.

V and J are TRBV20-1 and TRBJ2-3; D might be TRBD2 (6 bases). Germline V gene sequence: CDR1 DFQATT, CDR2 SNEGSKA (reference sequence). This CDR3 has 13 residues. Trimming cost V 3 bases and J 6 bases, with 13 bases left between them. CDR3: CSASLVRGDTQYF. For the CDR3, the DNA is TGCAGTGCTAGTCTGGTTCGGGGGGATACGCAGTATTTT.

The table lists this clonotype with a few counts. The rearrangement joins TRBV29-1 to TRBJ2-7; D gene uncertain. V was pared by 4 bases and J by 2 bases, with 12 bases between. The CDR3 length is 13 residues. From germline, CDR1 is SQVTM and CDR2 ANQGSEA. CDR3 DNA sequence: TGCAGCGTTGTGAACGGATTGGCCTACGAGCAGTACTTC. Protein sequence: CSVVNGLAYEQYF.

This chain connects TRBV29-1 to TRBJ2-3; 9 bases match TRBD1. The germline CDR1 and CDR2 sequences are SQVTM and ANQGSEA. The ends lost 0 bases at V and 4 bases at J; junction bases unmatched: 23. The CDR3 runs 21 residues. The CDR3 nucleotides are TGCAGCGTTGAAGATTGGAGAGGACAGGGGATATATCCCCCAGGGGCAGATACGCAGTATTTT. Translation: CSVEDWRGQGIYPPGADTQYF.

Remarks on this clonotype: A read error may be the cause here, since a much bigger clone is one base away. This chain connects TRBV4-3 to TRBJ2-1; 8 nucleotides match TRBD2. This CDR3 contains 16 residues. CDR1 is LGHNA and CDR2 is YSLEER in the germline V gene. J lost 6 bases, V lost 0 bases, and 7 bases had no gene match. The CDR3 here is CASSQDFTGGLNEQFF. CDR3 bases: TGCGCCAGCAGCCAAGATTTCACGGGAGGGCTCAATGAGCAGTTCTTC.

This clonotype came up many times. The rearrangement links TRBV29-1 to TRBJ2-5, with D tentatively TRBD2 (5 bases). Germline V gene data show CDR1 as SQVTM and CDR2 as ANQGSEA. The CDR3 length is 14 residues. Trimming stripped 3 bases from V and 4 bases from J, with 15 bases between. The CDR3 DNA follows: TGCAGCGTTGAGGTTTTGAGGGATAGAGAGACCCAGTACTTC. Translating gives CSVEVLRDRETQYF.

This clonotype was observed a handful of times. The V and J genes are TRBV7-2 and TRBJ1-5; weak D call: TRBD1 (5 bases). Germline lookup yields CDR1 SGHTA and CDR2 FQGNSA. The germline V and J ends were trimmed by 6 bases and 4 bases, with 16 bases remaining between them. CDR3 size: 15 residues. CDR3 sequence: CASRDSRDGNQPQHF. The CDR3 region has the DNA TGTGCCAGCAGGGATTCCCGGGACGGAAATCAGCCCCAGCATTTT.

This rearrangement joins TRBV7-8 to TRBJ1-6; D remains ambiguous. This CDR3 contains 12 residues. The germline V gene has CDR1 SGHVS and CDR2 FQNEAQ. V shed 1 base and J shed 14 bases, with 9 bases lying between them. The CDR3 sequence: CASSLEIRTLHF. DNA for the CDR3: TGTGCCAGCAGCTTAGAGATCCGGACCCTCCACTTT.

In this sample, this clonotype turned up many times. The chain couples TRBV20-1 to TRBJ2-2, with a tentative D call TRBD2 (7 bases). Germline CDR1 and CDR2: DFQATT and SNEGSKA (reference sequence). The V gene lost 6 bases and the J gene lost 7 bases, with 21 bases spanning the gap. The CDR3 spans 15 residues. CDR3 sequence reads: CSATIPGGGIGELFF. The DNA for the CDR3 is TGCAGTGCGACGATTCCGGGGGGCGGTATCGGGGAGCTGTTTTTT.